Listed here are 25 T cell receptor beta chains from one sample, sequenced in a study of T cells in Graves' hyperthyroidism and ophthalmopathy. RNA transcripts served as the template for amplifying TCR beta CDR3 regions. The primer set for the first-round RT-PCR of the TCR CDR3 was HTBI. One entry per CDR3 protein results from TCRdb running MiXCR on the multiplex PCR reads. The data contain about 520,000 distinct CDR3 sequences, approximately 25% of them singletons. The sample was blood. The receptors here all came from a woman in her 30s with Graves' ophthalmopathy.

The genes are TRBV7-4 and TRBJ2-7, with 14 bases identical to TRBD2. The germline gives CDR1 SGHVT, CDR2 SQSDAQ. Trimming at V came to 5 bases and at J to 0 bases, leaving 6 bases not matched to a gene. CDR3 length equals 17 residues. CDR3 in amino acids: CASSLTSGGGSSYEQYF. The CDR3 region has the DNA TGTGCCAGCAGCCTGACTAGCGGGGGGGGAAGCTCCTACGAGCAGTACTTC.

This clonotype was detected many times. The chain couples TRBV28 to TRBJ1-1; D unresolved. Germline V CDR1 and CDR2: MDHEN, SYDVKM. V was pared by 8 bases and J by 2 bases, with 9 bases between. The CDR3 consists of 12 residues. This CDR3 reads CASFGSNTEAFF. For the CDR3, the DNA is TGTGCCAGCTTTGGGTCCAACACTGAAGCTTTCTTT.

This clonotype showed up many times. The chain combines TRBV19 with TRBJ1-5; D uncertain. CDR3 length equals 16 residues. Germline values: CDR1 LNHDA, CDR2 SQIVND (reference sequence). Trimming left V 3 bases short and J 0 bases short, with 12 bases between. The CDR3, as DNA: TGTGCCAGTAGTATTTGGGTAGGGAATAGCAATCAGCCCCAGCATTTT. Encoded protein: CASSIWVGNSNQPQHF. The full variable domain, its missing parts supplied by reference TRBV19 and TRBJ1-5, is DGGITQSPKYLFRKEGQNVTLSCEQNLNHDAMYWYRQDPGQGLRLIYYSQIVNDFQKGDIAEGYSVSREKKESFPLTVTSAQKNPTAFYLCASSIWVGNSNQPQHFGDGTRLSIL.

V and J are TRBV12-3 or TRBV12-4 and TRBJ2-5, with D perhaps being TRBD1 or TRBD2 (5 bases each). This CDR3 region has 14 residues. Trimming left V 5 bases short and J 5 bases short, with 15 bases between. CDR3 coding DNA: TGTGCCAGCAGTACCACCGGGACCGGGGAGACCCAGTACTTC. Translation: CASSTTGTGETQYF.

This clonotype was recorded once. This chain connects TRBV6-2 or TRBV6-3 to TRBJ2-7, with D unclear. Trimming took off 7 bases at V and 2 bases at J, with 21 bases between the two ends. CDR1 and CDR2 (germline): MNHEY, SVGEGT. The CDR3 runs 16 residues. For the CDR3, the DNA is TGTGCCAGCACGAGTGGGTCGAGGAGCGACGCCTACGAGCAGTACTTC. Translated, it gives CASTSGSRSDAYEQYF.

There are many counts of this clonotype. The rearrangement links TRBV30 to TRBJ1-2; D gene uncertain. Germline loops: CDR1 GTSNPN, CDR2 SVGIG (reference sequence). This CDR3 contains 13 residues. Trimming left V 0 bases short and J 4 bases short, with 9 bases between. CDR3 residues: CAWSVSGSYGYTF. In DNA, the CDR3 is TGTGCCTGGAGTGTAAGTGGGTCCTATGGCTACACCTTC.

The CDR3 here is CASSAGQGANYGYTF. CDR3 DNA: TGTGCCAGCAGCGCCGGACAGGGGGCTAACTATGGCTACACCTTC. The J gene is TRBJ1-2, the V gene TRBV5-4; 10 bases fit TRBD1. With 4 bases clipped from V and 0 bases from J, the junction kept 3 bases outside the gene matches. The CDR3 sequence is 15 residues long. In germline, CDR1 is SGHNT, CDR2 YYREEE (reference sequence).

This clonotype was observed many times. CDR3 sequence reads: CASSQLSGNTEAFF. The CDR3, as DNA: TGTGCCAGCAGCCAACTTTCGGGGAACACTGAAGCTTTCTTT. This chain joins TRBV14 and TRBJ1-1; D gene uncertain. V was cut by 2 bases and J by 1 base, with 8 bases left in between. This CDR3 is built from 14 residues. Germline CDR1 is SGHDN and CDR2 is FVKESK.

The CDR3 protein is CASSLGGRDRDTGELFF. CDR3 in DNA: TGCGCCAGCAGCTTGGGGGGCCGGGACAGAGACACCGGGGAGCTGTTTTTT. This chain uses TRBV5-1 with TRBJ2-2, with 7 bases that match TRBD1. The junction had 8 bases not matched to a gene; V was cut back by 0 bases and J by 3 bases. Germline V lookup: CDR1 SGHRS, CDR2 YFSETQ. The CDR3 is made up of 17 amino acids.

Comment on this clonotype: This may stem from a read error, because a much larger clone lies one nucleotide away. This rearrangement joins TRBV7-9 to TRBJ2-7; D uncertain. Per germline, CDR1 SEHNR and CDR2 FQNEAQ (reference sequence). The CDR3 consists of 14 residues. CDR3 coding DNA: TGTGCCAGCTGCTTAGGTGAACAAGTCTACGAGCAGTACTTC. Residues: CASCLGEQVYEQYF.

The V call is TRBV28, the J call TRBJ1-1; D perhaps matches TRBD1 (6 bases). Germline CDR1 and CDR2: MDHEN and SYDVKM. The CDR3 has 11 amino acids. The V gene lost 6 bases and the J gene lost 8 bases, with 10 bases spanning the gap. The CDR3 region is CASRLGQEAFF. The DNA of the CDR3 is TGTGCCAGCAGACTTGGACAGGAAGCTTTCTTT.

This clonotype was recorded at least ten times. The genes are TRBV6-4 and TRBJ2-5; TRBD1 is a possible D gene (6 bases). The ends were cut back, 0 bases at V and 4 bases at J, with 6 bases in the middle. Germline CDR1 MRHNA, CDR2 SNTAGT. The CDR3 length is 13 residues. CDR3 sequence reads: CASSDSGGETQYF. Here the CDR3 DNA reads TGTGCCAGCAGTGACTCAGGGGGAGAGACCCAGTACTTC.

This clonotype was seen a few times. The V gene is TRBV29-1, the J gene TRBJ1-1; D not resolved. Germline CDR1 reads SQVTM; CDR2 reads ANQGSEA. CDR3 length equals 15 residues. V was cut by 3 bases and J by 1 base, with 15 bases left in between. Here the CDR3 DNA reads TGCAGCGTTGACTCCCACACATCAGGGAACACTGAAGCTTTCTTT. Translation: CSVDSHTSGNTEAFF. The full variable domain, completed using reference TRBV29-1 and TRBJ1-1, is SAVISQKPSRDICQRGTSLTIQCQVDSQVTMMFWYRQQPGQSLTLIATANQGSEATYESGFVIDKFPISRPNLTFSTLTVSNMSPEDSSIYLCSVDSHTSGNTEAFFGQGTRLTVV.

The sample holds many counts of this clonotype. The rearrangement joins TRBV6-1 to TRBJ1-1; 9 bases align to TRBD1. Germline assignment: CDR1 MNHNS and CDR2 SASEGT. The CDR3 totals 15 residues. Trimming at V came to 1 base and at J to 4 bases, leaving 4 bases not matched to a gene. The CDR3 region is CASSEETGGSTEAFF. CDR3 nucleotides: TGTGCCAGCAGTGAAGAGACAGGGGGTAGCACTGAAGCTTTCTTT.

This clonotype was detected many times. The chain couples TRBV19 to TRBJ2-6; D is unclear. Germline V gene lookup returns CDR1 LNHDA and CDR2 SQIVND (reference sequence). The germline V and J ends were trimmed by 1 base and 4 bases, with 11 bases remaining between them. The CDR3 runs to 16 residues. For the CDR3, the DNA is TGTGCCAGTAGTATAGCATCCGGGCCCGGGGCCAACGTCCTGACTTTC. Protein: CASSIASGPGANVLTF.

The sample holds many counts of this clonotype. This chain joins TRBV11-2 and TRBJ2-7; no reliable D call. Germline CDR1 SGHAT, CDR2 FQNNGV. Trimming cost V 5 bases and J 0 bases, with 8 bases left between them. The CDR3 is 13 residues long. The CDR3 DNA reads TGTGCCAGCAGCCCCGACAACTCCTACGAGCAGTACTTC. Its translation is CASSPDNSYEQYF.

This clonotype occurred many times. The CDR3 DNA reads TGTGCCAGCAGCGAATTAGACAGTGACTACGAGCAGTACTTC. Amino acids: CASSELDSDYEQYF. The genes are TRBV9 and TRBJ2-7, with TRBD1 as a possible D gene (5 bases). Per the germline V gene, CDR1 is SGDLS and CDR2 is YYNGEE. Trimming removed 3 bases from V and 3 bases from J, with 13 bases in between. This CDR3 comprises 14 residues.

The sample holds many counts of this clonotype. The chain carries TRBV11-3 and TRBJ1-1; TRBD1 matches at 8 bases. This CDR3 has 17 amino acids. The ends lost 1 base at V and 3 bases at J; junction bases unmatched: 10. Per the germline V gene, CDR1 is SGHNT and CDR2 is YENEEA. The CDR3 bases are TGTGCCAGCAGCTTAGGCAGGGGGCGTGAGAAGGACACTGAAGCTTTCTTT. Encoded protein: CASSLGRGREKDTEAFF. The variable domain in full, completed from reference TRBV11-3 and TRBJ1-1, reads EAGVVQSPRYKIIEKKQPVAFWCNPISGHNTLYWYLQNLGQGPELLIRYENEEAVDDSQLPKDRFSAERLKGVDSTLKIQPAELGDSAVYLCASSLGRGREKDTEAFFGQGTRLTVV.

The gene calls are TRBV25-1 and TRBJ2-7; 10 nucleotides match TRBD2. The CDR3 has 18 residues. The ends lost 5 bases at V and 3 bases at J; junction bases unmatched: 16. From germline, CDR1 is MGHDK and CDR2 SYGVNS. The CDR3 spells CASSHGWTSGNINYEQYF. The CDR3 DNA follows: TGTGCCAGCAGTCATGGGTGGACTAGCGGAAATATAAACTACGAGCAGTACTTC.

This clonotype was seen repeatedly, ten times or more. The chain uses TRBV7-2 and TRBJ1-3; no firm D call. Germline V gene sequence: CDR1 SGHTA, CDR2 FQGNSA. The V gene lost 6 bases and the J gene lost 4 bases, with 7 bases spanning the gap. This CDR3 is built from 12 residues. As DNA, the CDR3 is TGTGCCAGCAGGGACCCAGGAAACACCATATATTTT. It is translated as CASRDPGNTIYF.

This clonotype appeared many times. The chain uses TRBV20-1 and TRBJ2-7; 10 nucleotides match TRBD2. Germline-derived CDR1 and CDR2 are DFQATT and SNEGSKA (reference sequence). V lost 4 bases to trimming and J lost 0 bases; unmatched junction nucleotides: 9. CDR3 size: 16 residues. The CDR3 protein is CSANAPQRGGSYEQYF. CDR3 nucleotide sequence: TGCAGTGCTAACGCCCCCCAGCGGGGGGGCTCCTACGAGCAGTACTTC.

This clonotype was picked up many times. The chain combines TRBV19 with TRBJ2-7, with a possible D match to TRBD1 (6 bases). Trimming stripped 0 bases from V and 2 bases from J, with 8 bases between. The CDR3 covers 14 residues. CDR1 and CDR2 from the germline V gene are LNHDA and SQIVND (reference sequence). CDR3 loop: CASSIEGTTYEQYF. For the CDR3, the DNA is TGTGCCAGTAGTATAGAGGGGACAACCTACGAGCAGTACTTC.

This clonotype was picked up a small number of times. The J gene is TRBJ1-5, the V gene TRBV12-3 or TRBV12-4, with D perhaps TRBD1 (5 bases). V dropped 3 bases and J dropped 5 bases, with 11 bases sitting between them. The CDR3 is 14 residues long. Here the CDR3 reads CASSFLGDHQPQHF. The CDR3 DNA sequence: TGTGCCAGCAGTTTTTTAGGGGATCATCAGCCCCAGCATTTT.

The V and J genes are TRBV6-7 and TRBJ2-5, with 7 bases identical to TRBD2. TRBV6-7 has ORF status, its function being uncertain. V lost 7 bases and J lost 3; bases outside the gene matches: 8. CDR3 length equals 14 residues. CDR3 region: CASTLSGEKETQYF. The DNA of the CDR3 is TGTGCCAGCACCCTAAGCGGGGAGAAAGAGACCCAGTACTTC.

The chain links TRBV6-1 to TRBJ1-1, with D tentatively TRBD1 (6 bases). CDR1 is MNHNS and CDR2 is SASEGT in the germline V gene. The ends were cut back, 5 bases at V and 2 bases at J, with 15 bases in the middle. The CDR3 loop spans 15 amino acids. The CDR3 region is CASSTTTGPNTEAFF. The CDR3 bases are TGTGCCAGCAGTACCACTACAGGGCCCAACACTGAAGCTTTCTTT.